The next 9 T cell receptor beta chains were all read from a single sample in a study of T cell changes during pregnancy in multiple sclerosis. Method: immunoSEQ multiplex PCR; TCRdb's copy keeps in-frame clones and lacks some. The sample carries around 81,000 clones, more than 90% recorded once. Sequencing was performed on peripheral blood, taken after pregnancy. All receptors come from a female donor in good health, enrolled as a control in a pregnancy study.

The genes are TRBV19 and TRBJ2-7; D is undetermined. V was trimmed by 3 bases and J by 6 bases, leaving 15 bases between them. This CDR3 is 14 amino acids long. Germline loops: CDR1 LNHDA, CDR2 SQIVND (reference sequence). The CDR3 protein is CASSMRAESGEQYF. CDR3 DNA sequence: TGTGCCAGTAGTATGCGTGCCGAATCAGGCGAGCAGTACTTC.

This rearrangement joins TRBV29-1 to TRBJ2-3; D possibly corresponds to TRBD2 (6 bases). V lost 7 bases and J lost 1, with 15 bases in between. CDR1 and CDR2 (germline): SQVTM, ANQGSEA. The CDR3 is 14 residues long. CDR3 protein: CSAGRGGRTDTQYF. The CDR3 DNA follows: TGCAGCGCCGGGCGGGGTGGACGCACAGATACGCAGTATTTT.

The V call is TRBV14, the J call TRBJ2-1, with 13 bases aligning to TRBD2. The CDR3 has 15 amino acids. V shed 6 bases, J shed 9 bases, and the junction held 8 bases outside the gene matches. CDR1 SGHDN and CDR2 FVKESK come from the germline V gene. CDR3 nucleotide sequence: TGTGCCAGCAGTCCCGGGACTAGCGGGATAGGTGAGCAGTTCTTC. It yields the protein CASSPGTSGIGEQFF.

This chain uses TRBV6-1 with TRBJ2-7; D unresolved. The germline V gene encodes CDR1 MNHNS and CDR2 SASEGT. The CDR3 runs to 14 residues. Trimming pared 2 bases from V and 7 bases from J, leaving 15 bases between. CDR3 bases: TGTGCCAGCAGTGAACCCGGAGAGCTTAGGGAGCAGTACTTC. Its protein is CASSEPGELREQYF.

The chain couples TRBV5-5 to TRBJ2-1; D gene unclear. V lost 0 bases and J 6 bases, leaving 10 bases between the germline ends. Germline V gene data show CDR1 as SGHKS and CDR2 as YYEKEE (reference sequence). The CDR3 is 14 amino acids. CDR3 DNA: TGTGCCAGCAGCTTGGTAGCAGTTCTCAATGAGCAGTTCTTC. It specifies CASSLVAVLNEQFF.

The chain is built from TRBV4-3 and TRBJ2-3, with a tentative D call TRBD1 (5 bases). Trimming cost V 8 bases and J 1 base, with 19 bases left between them. Germline loops: CDR1 LGHNA, CDR2 YSLEER. The CDR3 is made up of 16 amino acids. The CDR3: CASSPQWGLGTDTQYF. The CDR3, as DNA: TGCGCCAGCTCTCCTCAGTGGGGCCTTGGCACAGATACGCAGTATTTT.

The chain has TRBV25-1 and TRBJ1-6; D is possibly TRBD1 (6 bases). V was cut by 4 bases and J by 7 bases, with 8 bases left in between. Germline V lookup: CDR1 MGHDK, CDR2 SYGVNS. The CDR3 has 13 residues. Here the CDR3 DNA reads TGTGCCAGCAGTGTGACAGGAAATTCACCCCTCCACTTT. This gives the protein CASSVTGNSPLHF.

The CDR3 here is CASSERGNQPQHF. DNA of the CDR3: TGTGCCAGCAGTGAACGGGGCAATCAGCCCCAGCATTTT. The chain joins TRBV6-4 to TRBJ1-5; D remains unclear. The V gene lost 3 bases and the J gene lost 2 bases, with 5 bases spanning the gap. Germline V gene sequence: CDR1 MRHNA, CDR2 SNTAGT. This CDR3 comprises 13 residues.

V gene TRBV7-8 combines with J gene TRBJ1-1; D may be TRBD1 (6 bases). The germline V gene has CDR1 SGHVS and CDR2 FQNEAQ. V was pared by 1 base and J by 6 bases, with 18 bases between. The CDR3 has 16 amino acids. DNA for the CDR3: TGTGCCAGCAGCTTAGTCCTGGGGGGGCTTACGTCTGAAGCTTTCTTT. The encoded protein is CASSLVLGGLTSEAFF.